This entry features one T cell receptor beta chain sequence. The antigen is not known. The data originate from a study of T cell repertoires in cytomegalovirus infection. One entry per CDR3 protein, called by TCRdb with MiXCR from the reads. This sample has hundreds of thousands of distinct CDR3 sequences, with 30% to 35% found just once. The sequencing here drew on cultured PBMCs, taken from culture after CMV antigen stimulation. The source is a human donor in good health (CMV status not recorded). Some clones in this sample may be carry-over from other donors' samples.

CDR3: CASRPPEDRNQPQHF. DNA for the CDR3: TGTGCCAGCAGACCCCCGGAGGACAGAAATCAGCCCCAGCATTTT. This sequence joins TRBV12-3 or TRBV12-4 and TRBJ1-5, with D maybe TRBD1 (6 bases). Trimming removed 6 bases at V and 4 bases at J, with 16 bases between. The CDR3 has 15 amino acids.